This T cell receptor (beta chain) was sequenced for a study of cytomegalovirus exposure and HLA in healthy donors. This clone was counted a few times. Its antigen remains unidentified. At the DNA level, this CDR3 is encoded by other sequences in the same sample as well. Regarding the study as a whole: Rates of TCR association differed by HLA locus in a later analysis, with DRB1 highest and HLA-C lowest. Analyzed later, most CMV-associated TCR beta chains appeared HLA-restricted. The authors judged a highly shared variant cluster likely a sequencing artifact.

PCR was performed using 60 Vbeta and 13 Jbeta primers. Authors' analysis steps: About 11 million of about 88 million unique TCR beta chains were shared, per a later count. Only in-frame clones appear in the TCRdb table, and some are missing; sequencing was by immunoSEQ multiplex PCR. Clone size and V and J calls were adopted from that table, with D and trimming inferred from the DNA. The sample holds 150,000 to 200,000 clones, over 75% seen once. This CDR3 spans 13 amino acids. CDR1 is SGHRS, CDR2 YFSETQ, per germline. The V and J ends lost 0 bases and 1 base respectively, with 4 bases between them. The clonotype originates from a woman in her forties or fifties in good health and CMV-seropositive. The rearrangement joins TRBV5-1 to TRBJ1-1; D is unresolved. Sequences were obtained from PBMCs. The CDR3 region has the DNA TGCGCCAGCAGCTTGGATCGGAACACTGAAGCTTTCTTT. This encodes CASSLDRNTEAFF.